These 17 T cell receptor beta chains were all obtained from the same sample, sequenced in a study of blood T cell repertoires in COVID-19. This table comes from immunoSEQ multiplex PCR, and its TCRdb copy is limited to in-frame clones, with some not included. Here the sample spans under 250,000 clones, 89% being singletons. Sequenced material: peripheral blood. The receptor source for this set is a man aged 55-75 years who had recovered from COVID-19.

The CDR3 region is CASSLSSTRPTDTQYF. CDR3 bases: TGTGCCAGCAGTTTATCGTCGACAAGGCCCACAGATACGCAGTATTTT. The genes are TRBV27 and TRBJ2-3; D unresolved. Deletions cut 0 bases from V and 2 bases from J, with 12 bases between. The CDR3 has 16 amino acids. Per the germline V gene, CDR1 is MNHEY and CDR2 is SMNVEV (reference sequence).

The CDR3 nucleotides are TGTGCCACTCTTAACCGACAGGGGGCTAATGGCTACACCTTC. This encodes CATLNRQGANGYTF. This sequence joins TRBV2 and TRBJ1-2, with 10 positions matching TRBD1. The CDR3 runs 14 residues. V shed 10 bases and J 6 bases; nucleotides not matched to a gene: 11. Germline lookup yields CDR1 SNHLY and CDR2 FYNNEI.

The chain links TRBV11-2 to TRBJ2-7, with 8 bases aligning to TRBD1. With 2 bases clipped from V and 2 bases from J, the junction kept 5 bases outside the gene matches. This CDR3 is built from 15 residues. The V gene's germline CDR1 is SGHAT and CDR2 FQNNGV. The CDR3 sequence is CASSLQQGVTYEQYF. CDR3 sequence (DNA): TGTGCCAGCAGCTTACAACAGGGGGTTACCTACGAGCAGTACTTC. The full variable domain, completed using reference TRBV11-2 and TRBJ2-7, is EAGVAQSPRYKIIEKRQSVAFWCNPISGHATLYWYQQILGQGPKLLIQFQNNGVVDDSQLPKDRFSAERLKGVDSTLKIQPAKLEDSAVYLCASSLQQGVTYEQYFGPGTRLTVT.

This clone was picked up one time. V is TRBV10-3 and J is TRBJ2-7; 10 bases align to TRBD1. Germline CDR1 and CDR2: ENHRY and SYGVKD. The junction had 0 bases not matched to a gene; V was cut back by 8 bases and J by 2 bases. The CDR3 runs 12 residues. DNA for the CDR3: TGTGCCATCGGGACAGGGGCCTACGAGCAGTACTTC. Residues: CAIGTGAYEQYF.

The CDR3 DNA reads TGTGCCAGCAGCCCGCGGGGGAGTACTTACACAGATACGCAGTATTTT. Translated: CASSPRGSTYTDTQYF. V gene TRBV7-3 combines with J gene TRBJ2-3, with 7 bases fitting TRBD2. Trimming cost V 5 bases and J 2 bases; bases outside gene matches: 10. This CDR3 is built from 16 residues. Germline V gene lookup returns CDR1 SGHTA and CDR2 FQGTGA.

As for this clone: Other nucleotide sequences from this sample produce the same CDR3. The CDR3 region is CASSQVRGNEQYF. CDR3 nucleotides: TGTGCCAGCAGCCAAGTCAGGGGGAATGAGCAGTACTTC. This chain connects TRBV14 to TRBJ2-7; 7 bases fit TRBD1. This CDR3 is built from 13 residues. Germline V gives CDR1 SGHDN, CDR2 FVKESK. V lost 1 base, J lost 7 bases, and 4 bases stayed unmatched.

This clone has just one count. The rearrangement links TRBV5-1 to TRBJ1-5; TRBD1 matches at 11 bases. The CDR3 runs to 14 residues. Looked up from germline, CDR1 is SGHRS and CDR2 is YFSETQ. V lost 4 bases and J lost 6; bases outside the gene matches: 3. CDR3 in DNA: TGCGCCAGCAGCGAAGGGACAGGGGGTCAGCCCCAGCATTTT. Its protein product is CASSEGTGGQPQHF.

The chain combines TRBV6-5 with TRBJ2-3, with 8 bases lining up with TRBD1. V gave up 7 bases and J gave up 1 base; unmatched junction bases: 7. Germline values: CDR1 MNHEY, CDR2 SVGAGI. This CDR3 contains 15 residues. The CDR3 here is CASNLGQVGTDTQYF. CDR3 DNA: TGTGCCAGCAACCTGGGACAGGTGGGCACAGATACGCAGTATTTT.

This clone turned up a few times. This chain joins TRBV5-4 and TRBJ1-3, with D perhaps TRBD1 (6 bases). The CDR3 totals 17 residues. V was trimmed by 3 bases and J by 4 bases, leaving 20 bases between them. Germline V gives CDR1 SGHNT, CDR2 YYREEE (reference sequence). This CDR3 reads CASSSALVDSAGNTIYF. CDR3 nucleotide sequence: TGTGCCAGCAGCTCCGCACTAGTGGACAGCGCGGGAAACACCATATATTTT.

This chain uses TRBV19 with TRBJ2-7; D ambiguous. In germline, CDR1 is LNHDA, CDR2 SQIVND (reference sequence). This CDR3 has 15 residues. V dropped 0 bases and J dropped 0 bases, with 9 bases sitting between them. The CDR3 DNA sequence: TGTGCCAGTAGTATAGAGGGCAGCAGCTCCTACGAGCAGTACTTC. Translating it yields CASSIEGSSSYEQYF.

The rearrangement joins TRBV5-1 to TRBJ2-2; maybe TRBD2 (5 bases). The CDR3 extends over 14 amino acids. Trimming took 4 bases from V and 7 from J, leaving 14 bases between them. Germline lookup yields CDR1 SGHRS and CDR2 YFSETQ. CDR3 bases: TGCGCCAGCAGCCTGGAGGAGCAGCTCGGGGAGCTGTTTTTT. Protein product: CASSLEEQLGELFF.

CDR3 in DNA: TGTGCCAGCAGCCGGGGACTAGCTAGGACAGATACGCAGTATTTT. It is translated as CASSRGLARTDTQYF. The rearrangement links TRBV28 to TRBJ2-3, with 9 bases that match TRBD2. Trimming at V came to 6 bases and at J to 3 bases, leaving 7 bases not matched to a gene. CDR1 MDHEN and CDR2 SYDVKM come from the germline V gene. The CDR3 is 15 amino acids.

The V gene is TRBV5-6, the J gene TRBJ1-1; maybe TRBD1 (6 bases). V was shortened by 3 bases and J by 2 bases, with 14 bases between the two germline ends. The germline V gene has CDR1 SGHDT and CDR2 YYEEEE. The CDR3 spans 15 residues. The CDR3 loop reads CASSSGRGRNTEAFF. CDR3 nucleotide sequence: TGTGCCAGCAGCTCCGGCAGGGGCCGAAACACTGAAGCTTTCTTT.

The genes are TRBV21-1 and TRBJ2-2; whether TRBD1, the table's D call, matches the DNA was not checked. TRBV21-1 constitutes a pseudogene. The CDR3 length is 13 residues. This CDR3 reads CASSKGRPGELFF. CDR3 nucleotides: TGTGCCAGCAGCAAGGGCAGACCCGGGGAGCTGTTTTTT.

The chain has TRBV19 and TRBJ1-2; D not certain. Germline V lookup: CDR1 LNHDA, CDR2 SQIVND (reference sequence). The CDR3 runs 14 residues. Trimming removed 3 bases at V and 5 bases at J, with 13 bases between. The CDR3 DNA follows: TGTGCCAGTAGTATGGGAAGAGGGCGGTATGGCTACACCTTC. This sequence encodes CASSMGRGRYGYTF.

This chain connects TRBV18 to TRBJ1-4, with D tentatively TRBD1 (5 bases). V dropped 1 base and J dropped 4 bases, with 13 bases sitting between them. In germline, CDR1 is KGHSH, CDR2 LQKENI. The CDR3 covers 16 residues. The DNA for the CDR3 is TGTGCCAGCTCACCACAAGAGACGGGACTTAATGAAAAACTGTTTTTT. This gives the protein CASSPQETGLNEKLFF.

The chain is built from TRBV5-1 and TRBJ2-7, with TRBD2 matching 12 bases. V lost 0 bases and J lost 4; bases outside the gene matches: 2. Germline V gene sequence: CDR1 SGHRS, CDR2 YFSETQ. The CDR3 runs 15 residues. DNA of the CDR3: TGCGCCAGCAGCTTGGACGGACTAGCGGGGTACGAGCAGTACTTC. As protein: CASSLDGLAGYEQYF.